This entry concerns a single T cell receptor (beta chain). This entry belongs to a study of blood T cell repertoires in COVID-19. Libraries were prepared by immunoSEQ multiplex PCR; TCRdb keeps only in-frame clonotypes and omits some of them. The repertoire consists of fewer than 65,000 clones, with over 80% occurring once and the leading ten covering more than 8.5%. CDR1 is SGHDN, CDR2 FVKESK, per germline. The CDR3 totals 13 residues. V lost 4 bases, J lost 7 bases, and 10 bases lay in between. Sample: peripheral blood. The chain links TRBV14 to TRBJ1-4; TRBD1 is a possible D gene (5 bases). This TCR derives from a man aged 25 to 45 with COVID-19, enrolled during active disease. The CDR3 sequence is CASSRREGEKLFF. For the CDR3, the DNA is TGTGCCAGCAGCCGCAGGGAAGGTGAAAAACTGTTTTTT.